This T cell receptor beta chain is drawn from a study of response to subunit inactivated influenza vaccine. Study results and limitations: Authors suggested seasonal influenza vaccinations each recruit few new T cells.

This clonotype was picked up a small number of times. Its antigen is undetermined. TCRdb reanalysed the RT-PCR reads using MiXCR and keeps one entry per CDR3 protein. The sample has about 580,000 distinct CDR3 sequences, 14% seen once; the top ten hold more than 9.5%. CDR1 and CDR2 from the germline V gene are SGHTA and FQGNSA. V was cut by 5 bases and J by 0 bases, with 11 bases left in between. The CDR3 is 15 amino acids. The specimen was PBMCs from blood, collected 11 to 12 days after vaccination. The chain carries TRBV7-2 and TRBJ2-4, with D possibly TRBD2 on 5 matching bases. This receptor was taken from a man aged 50-60 years who received an inactivated influenza vaccine. The chain's CDR3 is CASSGSRVAKNIQYF. Here the CDR3 DNA reads TGTGCCAGCAGCGGATCGAGGGTAGCCAAAAACATTCAGTACTTC.